This T cell receptor (beta chain) was profiled in a study of T cell repertoires in cytomegalovirus infection. Study-level background: It was the public TCR beta signatures that indicated both CMV infection and matching HLA type. Findings and limits, study-wide: Within the response measured ex vivo, HLA-C-restricted CMV-specific TCR beta clonotypes were dominant.

The CDR3 extends over 16 amino acids. Trimming took off 6 bases at V and 0 bases at J, with 17 bases between the two ends. Germline V gene lookup returns CDR1 MNHEY and CDR2 SVGEGT. TCRdb re-analysed the reads in MiXCR, keeping a single row per CDR3 protein. The top ten clones hold approximately 8.2% of a sample with roughly 630,000 distinct CDR3 sequences, 24% of them seen once. This clonotype was seen at least ten times. What it recognizes is unknown. This sequence originates from a human donor in good health (CMV status not recorded). Some clones in this sample may be carry-over from other donors' samples. The sequencing input was CD8+ T cells from PBMCs. V usage is TRBV6-2 or TRBV6-3 and J usage is TRBJ1-1; D not certain. The CDR3 DNA sequence: TGTGCCAGCAGCCCCATTTGGTTGGAAATGAACACTGAAGCTTTCTTT. As protein: CASSPIWLEMNTEAFF.